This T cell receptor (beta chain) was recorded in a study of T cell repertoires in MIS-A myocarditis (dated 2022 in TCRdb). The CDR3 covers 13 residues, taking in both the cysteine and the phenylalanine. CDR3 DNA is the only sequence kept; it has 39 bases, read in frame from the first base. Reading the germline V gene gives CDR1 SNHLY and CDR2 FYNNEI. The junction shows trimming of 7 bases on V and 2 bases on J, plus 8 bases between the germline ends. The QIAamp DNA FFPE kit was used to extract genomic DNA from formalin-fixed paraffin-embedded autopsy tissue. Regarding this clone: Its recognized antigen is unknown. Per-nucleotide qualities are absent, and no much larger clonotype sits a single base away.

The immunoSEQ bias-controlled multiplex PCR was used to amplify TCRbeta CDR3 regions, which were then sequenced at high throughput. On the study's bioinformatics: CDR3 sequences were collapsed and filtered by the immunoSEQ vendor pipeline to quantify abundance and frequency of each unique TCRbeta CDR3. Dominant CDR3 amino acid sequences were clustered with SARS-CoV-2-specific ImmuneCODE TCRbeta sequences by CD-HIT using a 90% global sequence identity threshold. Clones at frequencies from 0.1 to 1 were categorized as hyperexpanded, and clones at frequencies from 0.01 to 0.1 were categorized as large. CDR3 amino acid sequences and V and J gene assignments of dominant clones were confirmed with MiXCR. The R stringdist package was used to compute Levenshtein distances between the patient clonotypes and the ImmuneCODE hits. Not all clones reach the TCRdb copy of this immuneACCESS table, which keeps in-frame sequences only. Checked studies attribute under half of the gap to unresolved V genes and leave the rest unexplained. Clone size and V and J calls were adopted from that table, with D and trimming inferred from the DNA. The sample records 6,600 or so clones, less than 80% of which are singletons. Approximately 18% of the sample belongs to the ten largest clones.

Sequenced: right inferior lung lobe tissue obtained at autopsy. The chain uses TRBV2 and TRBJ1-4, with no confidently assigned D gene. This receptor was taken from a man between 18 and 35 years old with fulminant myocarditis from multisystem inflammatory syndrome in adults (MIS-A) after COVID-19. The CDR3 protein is CASIRGTNEKLFF. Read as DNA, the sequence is TGTGCCAGCATACGGGGTACTAATGAAAAACTGTTTTTT.